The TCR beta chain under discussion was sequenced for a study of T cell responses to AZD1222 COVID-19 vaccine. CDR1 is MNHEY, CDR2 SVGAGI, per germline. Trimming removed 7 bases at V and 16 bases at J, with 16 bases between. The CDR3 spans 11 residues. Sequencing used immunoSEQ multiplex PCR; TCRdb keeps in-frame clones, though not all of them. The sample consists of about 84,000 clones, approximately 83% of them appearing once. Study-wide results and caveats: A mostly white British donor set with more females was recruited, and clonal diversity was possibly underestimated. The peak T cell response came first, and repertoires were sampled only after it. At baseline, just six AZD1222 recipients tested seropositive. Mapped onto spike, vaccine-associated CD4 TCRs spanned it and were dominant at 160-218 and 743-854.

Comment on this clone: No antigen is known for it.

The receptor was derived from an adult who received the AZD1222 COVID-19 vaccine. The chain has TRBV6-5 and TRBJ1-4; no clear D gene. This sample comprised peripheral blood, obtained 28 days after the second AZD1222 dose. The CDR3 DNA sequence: TGTGCCAGCATGTCGAGGTCAAGGGCGTTTTTT. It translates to CASMSRSRAFF.